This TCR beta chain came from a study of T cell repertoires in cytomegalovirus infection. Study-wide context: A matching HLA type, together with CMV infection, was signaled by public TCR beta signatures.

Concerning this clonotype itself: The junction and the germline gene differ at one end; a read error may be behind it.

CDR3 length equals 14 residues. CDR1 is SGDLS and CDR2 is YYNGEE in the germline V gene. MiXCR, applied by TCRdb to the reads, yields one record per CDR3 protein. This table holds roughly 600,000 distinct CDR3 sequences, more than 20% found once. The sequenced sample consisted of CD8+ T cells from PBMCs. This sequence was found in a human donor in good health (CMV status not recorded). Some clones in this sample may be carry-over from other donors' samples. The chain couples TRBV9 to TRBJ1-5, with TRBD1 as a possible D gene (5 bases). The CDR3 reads CAGSDLQGPQPQHF. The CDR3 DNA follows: TGTGCCGGCAGCGACCTCCAGGGCCCCCAGCCCCAGCATTTT.